These 12 T cell receptor beta chains share one sample of origin, sequenced in a study of OX40 agonist ivuxolimab in advanced cancers. The table came from immunoSEQ multiplex PCR; TCRdb's copy has only in-frame clones and leaves some out. Among fewer than 55,000 clones listed, roughly 80% were seen once. Sequenced here: CD4+ or CD8+ T cells sorted from blood, sampled in a trial of the OX40 agonist ivuxolimab. All receptors derive from an adult with an advanced solid tumor such as melanoma, head and neck, liver or kidney cancer.

The J gene is TRBJ1-5, the V gene TRBV29-1; D is perhaps TRBD1 (6 bases). This CDR3 is 16 amino acids long. Per the germline V gene, CDR1 is SQVTM and CDR2 is ANQGSEA. V shed 4 bases and J shed 0 bases, with 16 bases lying between them. The CDR3 is CSVVMDVGASNQPQHF. CDR3 bases: TGCAGCGTTGTAATGGATGTGGGGGCTAGCAATCAGCCCCAGCATTTT.

In this sample, this clone turned up once. The chain has TRBV19 and TRBJ1-2; the D is unclear. Germline V gene sequence: CDR1 LNHDA, CDR2 SQIVND (reference sequence). With 5 bases removed from V and 4 bases from J, the gap between germline ends came to 11 bases. This CDR3 contains 13 residues. The CDR3 reads CASSRTDVYGYTF. CDR3 in DNA: TGTGCCAGTAGTCGGACTGATGTCTATGGCTACACCTTC.

The chain has TRBV27 and TRBJ2-7, with a possible D match to TRBD1 (6 bases). V lost 3 bases to trimming and J lost 3 bases, with 9 bases between them. CDR3 length: 13 residues. Germline V gene data show CDR1 as MNHEY and CDR2 as SMNVEV (reference sequence). The CDR3 here is CASSFRGFYEQYF. DNA for the CDR3: TGTGCCAGCAGTTTCAGGGGATTCTACGAGCAGTACTTC.

Comments on this clone: Additional DNA sequences in this sample encode the identical CDR3. V gene TRBV29-1 combines with J gene TRBJ2-2; 7 nucleotides line up with TRBD2. Germline V CDR1 and CDR2: SQVTM, ANQGSEA. The CDR3 spans 13 residues. V shed 7 bases, J shed 7 bases, and the junction held 9 bases outside the gene matches. CDR3 residues: CSAKGGEGGELFF. The DNA of the CDR3 is TGCAGCGCTAAGGGAGGGGAAGGCGGGGAGCTGTTTTTT.

The rearrangement joins TRBV6-8 to TRBJ1-2; D gene ambiguous. V dropped 0 bases and J dropped 4 bases, with 15 bases sitting between them. The CDR3 is 16 residues long. In germline, CDR1 is MNHGY, CDR2 SAAAGT. The CDR3 DNA reads TGTGCCAGCAGTTACTCAGCTAGCACTTGGGGCTATGGCTACACCTTC. Translating gives CASSYSASTWGYGYTF.

CDR3: CSVEELRDDGYTF. Written as DNA, the CDR3 is TGCAGCGTTGAGGAGTTAAGGGATGATGGCTACACCTTC. The chain employs TRBV29-1 and TRBJ1-2; D is uncertain. The CDR3 sequence is 13 residues long. Germline CDR1 and CDR2: SQVTM and ANQGSEA. Trimming pared 3 bases from V and 6 bases from J, leaving 14 bases between. Filled out from reference TRBV29-1 and TRBJ1-2, the complete variable domain reads SAVISQKPSRDICQRGTSLTIQCQVDSQVTMMFWYRQQPGQSLTLIATANQGSEATYESGFVIDKFPISRPNLTFSTLTVSNMSPEDSSIYLCSVEELRDDGYTFGSGTRLTVV.

The chain joins TRBV6-6 to TRBJ1-5; TRBD1 aligns across 10 bases. The CDR3 runs to 13 residues. Looked up from germline, CDR1 is MNHNY and CDR2 is SVGAGI (reference sequence). Trimming took 5 bases from V and 9 from J; bases not matched to a gene: 4. In DNA form, the CDR3 reads TGTGCCAGCAGTGACCGGGACAGGGGGCCCCAGCATTTT. It yields the protein CASSDRDRGPQHF.

This clone has a handful of counts. The CDR3, as DNA: TGCGCCAGCAGCCAAGATGCCCAACCTGGGGGTCGGGAGCTGTTTTTT. This sequence encodes CASSQDAQPGGRELFF. The J gene is TRBJ2-2, the V gene TRBV4-3; perhaps D is TRBD1 or TRBD2 (5 bases each). CDR1 LGHNA and CDR2 YSLEER come from the germline V gene. The CDR3 consists of 16 residues. Deletions cut 0 bases from V and 9 bases from J, with 17 bases between.

This chain connects TRBV9 to TRBJ2-1; 9 nucleotides line up with TRBD2. The germline V gene encodes CDR1 SGDLS and CDR2 YYNGEE. The CDR3 extends over 18 amino acids. Trimming removed 2 bases from V and 10 bases from J; junction bases left unmatched: 19. CDR3 region: CASSVHGGGASGTVEQFF. CDR3 nucleotide sequence: TGTGCCAGCAGCGTCCATGGGGGCGGGGCTAGCGGGACAGTCGAGCAGTTCTTC.

The chain recombines TRBV7-2 with TRBJ1-4, with D tentatively TRBD1 (5 bases). Deletions cut 2 bases from V and 5 bases from J, with 15 bases between. The CDR3 totals 16 residues. Germline V gives CDR1 SGHTA, CDR2 FQGNSA. In DNA, the CDR3 is TGTGCCAGCAGCTTAAATCCCCGGGACCTCAATGAAAAACTGTTTTTT. This codes for CASSLNPRDLNEKLFF.

This clone was counted only a few times. The V and J genes are TRBV19 and TRBJ2-1; D is unclear. Germline V lookup: CDR1 LNHDA, CDR2 SQIVND (reference sequence). The CDR3 is 12 residues long. Trimming removed 3 bases at V and 10 bases at J, with 10 bases between. CDR3 DNA sequence: TGTGCCAGTAGTATGGGAATGGTGGAGCAGTTCTTC. Protein sequence: CASSMGMVEQFF.

This chain joins TRBV5-6 and TRBJ1-3; 7 nucleotides line up with TRBD1. J was trimmed by 1 base and V by 4 bases; bases with no gene match: 17. The germline gives CDR1 SGHDT, CDR2 YYEEEE. CDR3 size: 19 residues. The CDR3 loop reads CASSDITARQGDSGNTIYF. CDR3 DNA: TGTGCCAGCAGCGATATAACAGCCCGACAGGGAGATTCTGGAAACACCATATATTTT.